These 27 T cell receptor beta chains originate from one sample sequenced in a study of CD8 T cells in ankylosing spondylitis (dated by TCRdb to the late 2010s). Beyond this particular receptor, the publication reports: Blood from ankylosing spondylitis patients appeared to be characterized by a TCR beta motif composed of about 8 highly homologous amino acid variants.

Library preparation was by 5' RACE. The data were produced on an Illumina HiSeq 2500. TCRdb ran its own pipeline on the public reads, namely fastp trimming at Q25 and MiXCR clone calling, and kept in-frame beta chains. Each CDR3 protein gets just one entry, which takes the most common genes and DNA from the rows behind it. The sample profile shows fewer than 500,000 distinct CDR3 sequences; more than 20% of them were found once. Around 16% of the sample is held by the ten biggest clonotypes. These receptors' antigens are unknown. The source material was blood, either unsorted or a sorted T cell fraction (not recorded which). The receptors originated from a male donor with ankylosing spondylitis.

This clonotype appeared a few times. The CDR3 region is CASSRGTARDGYTF. Written as DNA, the CDR3 is TGCGCCAGCAGCCGCGGGACTGCTCGGGATGGCTACACCTTC. This sequence joins TRBV5-1 and TRBJ1-2; a weak D match, TRBD1 (5 bases). Germline loops: CDR1 SGHRS, CDR2 YFSETQ. V lost 4 bases and J 6 bases, leaving 16 bases between the germline ends. CDR3 length equals 14 residues. Filled out from reference TRBV5-1 and TRBJ1-2, the complete variable domain reads KAGVTQTPRYLIKTRGQQVTLSCSPISGHRSVSWYQQTPGQGLQFLFEYFSETQRNKGNFPGRFSGRQFSNSRSEMNVSTLELGDSALYLCASSRGTARDGYTFGSGTRLTVV.

The chain couples TRBV19 to TRBJ2-1; maybe TRBD2 (6 bases). CDR3 size: 16 residues. Germline V gives CDR1 LNHDA, CDR2 SQIVND (reference sequence). V shed 1 base and J shed 0 bases, with 10 bases lying between them. The CDR3 coding sequence is TGTGCCAGTAGTATAGTGCGGGGTAGCTCCTACAATGAGCAGTTCTTC. Translation: CASSIVRGSSYNEQFF.

This chain uses TRBV10-3 with TRBJ1-5; no clear D gene. V lost 0 bases and J 7 bases, leaving 7 bases between the germline ends. The CDR3 covers 13 residues. Per the germline V gene, CDR1 is ENHRY and CDR2 is SYGVKD. The CDR3 DNA follows: TGTGCCATCAGTGAGTCCGTGGGACAGCCCCAGCATTTT. Residues: CAISESVGQPQHF.

The chain couples TRBV7-8 to TRBJ1-2; no clear D. V lost 5 bases, J lost 9 bases, and 19 bases lay in between. Germline lookup yields CDR1 SGHVS and CDR2 FQNEAQ. The CDR3 totals 14 residues. CDR3 residues: CASSPRITQTSYTF. The CDR3, as DNA: TGTGCCAGCAGCCCCCGGATCACCCAAACGAGCTACACCTTC.

This clonotype has just a few counts. The V call is TRBV5-1, the J call TRBJ2-5; TRBD2 matches at 9 bases. This CDR3 has 16 residues. Germline CDR1 reads SGHRS; CDR2 reads YFSETQ. The trim removed 6 bases at V and 0 bases at J, leaving 9 bases unmatched. Here the CDR3 reads CASNTLAGYNQETQYF. In DNA, the CDR3 is TGCGCCAGCAATACCCTAGCGGGATATAACCAAGAGACCCAGTACTTC.

The rearrangement uses TRBV5-5 and TRBJ2-7; 7 nucleotides agree with TRBD2. V gave up 4 bases and J gave up 6 bases; unmatched junction bases: 13. This CDR3 spans 15 amino acids. From germline, CDR1 is SGHKS and CDR2 YYEKEE (reference sequence). The CDR3: CASSPHIAGAPEQYF. The CDR3 bases are TGTGCCAGCAGCCCGCATATAGCGGGCGCACCCGAGCAGTACTTC.

This chain uses TRBV25-1 with TRBJ1-6; no reliable D call. The CDR3 spans 15 residues. Germline loops: CDR1 MGHDK, CDR2 SYGVNS. Between the trimmed V and J ends, which lost 7 bases and 0 bases, there was a span of 10 bases. The CDR3 nucleotides are TGTGCCAGCAACGAAGACTTCTCCTATAATTCACCCCTCCACTTT. It codes for CASNEDFSYNSPLHF. Variable domain in full (rest from reference TRBV25-1 and TRBJ1-6): EADIYQTPRYLVIGTGKKITLECSQTMGHDKMYWYQQDPGMELHLIHYSYGVNSTEKGDLSSESTVSRIRTEHFPLTLESARPSHTSQYLCASNEDFSYNSPLHFGNGTRLTVT.

DNA of the CDR3: TGTGCCAGCAGGGGTCCTAACTATGGCTACACCTTC. It translates to CASRGPNYGYTF. The chain couples TRBV28 to TRBJ1-2; the D is unclear. V was trimmed by 6 bases and J by 0 bases, leaving 5 bases between them. This CDR3 has 12 amino acids. Germline CDR1 reads MDHEN; CDR2 reads SYDVKM.

In this sample, this clonotype turned up many times. The chain joins TRBV5-1 to TRBJ2-1, with a tentative D call TRBD2 (6 bases). CDR1 is SGHRS and CDR2 is YFSETQ in the germline V gene. The CDR3 is 15 residues long. Trimming removed 4 bases at V and 2 bases at J, with 13 bases between. Written as DNA, the CDR3 is TGCGCCAGCAGCAGTCAGGGAGGTCCCTACAATGAGCAGTTCTTC. Translating gives CASSSQGGPYNEQFF.

This clonotype was seen a few times. The rearrangement links TRBV19 to TRBJ1-4; D is unclear. The CDR3 totals 14 residues. Trimming removed 6 bases at V and 8 bases at J, with 16 bases between. Germline V gives CDR1 LNHDA, CDR2 SQIVND (reference sequence). CDR3 sequence (DNA): TGTGCCAGTAGCCCTCGGGAGACCCAAGAAAAACTGTTTTTT. This encodes CASSPRETQEKLFF. Full variable domain (remainder filled in from reference TRBV19 and TRBJ1-4): DGGITQSPKYLFRKEGQNVTLSCEQNLNHDAMYWYRQDPGQGLRLIYYSQIVNDFQKGDIAEGYSVSREKKESFPLTVTSAQKNPTAFYLCASSPRETQEKLFFGSGTQLSVL.

The chain combines TRBV5-5 with TRBJ2-1; 7 bases match TRBD2. The CDR3 is made up of 14 amino acids. Germline V gives CDR1 SGHKS, CDR2 YYEKEE (reference sequence). After removal of 1 base from V and 7 bases from J, the junction contained 5 bases not matched to a gene. The CDR3 is CASSLWLAENEQFF. Written as DNA, the CDR3 is TGTGCCAGCAGCTTGTGGCTAGCGGAGAATGAGCAGTTCTTC.

J is TRBJ2-1 and V is TRBV3-1, with 7 bases that match TRBD2. Per germline, CDR1 LGHDT and CDR2 YNNKEL (reference sequence). This CDR3 is built from 16 residues. V was clipped by 3 bases and J by 6 bases; unmatched bases: 11. The CDR3 loop reads CASSQLAAKGSNEQFF. In DNA, the CDR3 is TGTGCCAGCAGCCAGCTAGCGGCAAAGGGCAGCAATGAGCAGTTCTTC.

The chain employs TRBV7-9 and TRBJ1-1; possibly TRBD1 for D (5 bases). The CDR3 spans 13 residues. The V and J ends lost 5 bases and 3 bases respectively, with 10 bases between them. Germline V gene sequence: CDR1 SEHNR, CDR2 FQNEAQ (reference sequence). The CDR3 region has the DNA TGTGCCAGCAGCGATCAGGGTGACACTGAAGCTTTCTTT. Translation: CASSDQGDTEAFF.

This clonotype came up many times. The chain couples TRBV5-1 to TRBJ2-5; D uncertain. The CDR3 length is 13 residues. Germline V gives CDR1 SGHRS, CDR2 YFSETQ. Trimming removed 6 bases at V and 3 bases at J, with 12 bases between. The CDR3 DNA sequence: TGCGCCAGCACATTTGCGGCGGAAGAGACCCAGTACTTC. It is translated as CASTFAAEETQYF.

This chain connects TRBV6-5 to TRBJ2-2; D perhaps matches TRBD2 (6 bases). CDR1 MNHEY and CDR2 SVGAGI come from the germline V gene. The CDR3 is 15 residues long. Trimming left V 2 bases short and J 4 bases short, with 11 bases between. CDR3 protein: CASSYAGRSTGELFF. CDR3 DNA: TGTGCCAGCAGTTACGCAGGGAGGAGCACCGGGGAGCTGTTTTTT.

The rearrangement joins TRBV9 to TRBJ1-2, with D perhaps TRBD1 (5 bases). The CDR3 has 14 residues. Germline values: CDR1 SGDLS, CDR2 YYNGEE. The V and J ends lost 2 bases and 5 bases respectively, with 13 bases between them. As DNA, the CDR3 is TGTGCCAGCAGCGTTGGGGCAGTCAATTATGGCTACACCTTC. Its protein is CASSVGAVNYGYTF.

This clonotype was picked up a small number of times. CDR3: CASSQDVGGSGYGYTF. The CDR3 DNA reads TGCGCCAGCAGCCAAGACGTCGGGGGCTCTGGCTATGGCTACACCTTC. The J gene is TRBJ1-2, the V gene TRBV4-3, with D maybe TRBD1 (6 bases). The length of the CDR3 is 16 residues. CDR1 and CDR2 from the germline V gene are LGHNA and YSLEER. The V gene lost 0 bases and the J gene lost 4 bases, with 15 bases spanning the gap.

This clonotype was observed a handful of times. The chain has TRBV4-3 and TRBJ1-1; D is unresolved. The CDR3 has 16 amino acids. The germline V and J ends were trimmed by 1 base and 0 bases, with 12 bases remaining between them. Germline CDR1 and CDR2: LGHNA and YSLEER. CDR3 bases: TGCGCCAGCAGCCAAGTTCCGGCCAGGATGAACACTGAAGCTTTCTTT. Protein: CASSQVPARMNTEAFF.

The gene calls are TRBV6-1 and TRBJ2-2; D perhaps matches TRBD2 (7 bases). Trimming removed 6 bases from V and 4 bases from J, with 18 bases in between. Per the germline V gene, CDR1 is MNHNS and CDR2 is SASEGT. The CDR3 spans 16 residues. For the CDR3, the DNA is TGTGCCAGCAGAAGGGGGGGGCGCGAAAGCACCGGGGAGCTGTTTTTT. Its translation is CASRRGGRESTGELFF.

The sample holds a few counts of this clonotype. The V call is TRBV9, the J call TRBJ1-2; D not certain. The ends were cut back, 1 base at V and 3 bases at J, with 7 bases in the middle. Germline CDR1 reads SGDLS; CDR2 reads YYNGEE. The CDR3 has 13 amino acids. CDR3 sequence reads: CASSVRVDYGYTF. The CDR3 DNA is TGTGCCAGCAGCGTACGGGTGGACTATGGCTACACCTTC.

This chain connects TRBV29-1 to TRBJ2-3; D may match TRBD1 or TRBD2 (5 bases each). Per the germline V gene, CDR1 is SQVTM and CDR2 is ANQGSEA. V was cut by 7 bases and J by 2 bases, with 16 bases left in between. The CDR3 is 14 residues long. DNA for the CDR3: TGCAGCGCGACGCCGGGACCCTACACAGATACGCAGTATTTT. Translation gives CSATPGPYTDTQYF.

This sequence joins TRBV5-1 and TRBJ2-3; D is unresolved. CDR3 length equals 14 residues. Looked up from germline, CDR1 is SGHRS and CDR2 is YFSETQ. V lost 2 bases, J lost 4 bases, and 11 bases lay in between. The chain's CDR3 is CASSLQYGPDTQYF. CDR3 in DNA: TGCGCCAGCAGCTTACAGTACGGCCCAGATACGCAGTATTTT. Full variable domain (rest looked up from reference TRBV5-1 and TRBJ2-3): KAGVTQTPRYLIKTRGQQVTLSCSPISGHRSVSWYQQTPGQGLQFLFEYFSETQRNKGNFPGRFSGRQFSNSRSEMNVSTLELGDSALYLCASSLQYGPDTQYFGPGTRLTVL.

This rearrangement joins TRBV7-3 to TRBJ2-5; tentatively, D is TRBD1 (6 bases). The CDR3 length is 13 residues. CDR1 is SGHTA and CDR2 is FQGTGA in the germline V gene. V was clipped by 5 bases and J by 5 bases, with 12 bases between them. The CDR3 loop reads CASSEQGRETQYF. Written as DNA, the CDR3 is TGTGCCAGCAGCGAACAGGGTAGGGAGACCCAGTACTTC.

The chain employs TRBV7-9 and TRBJ2-7; D possibly uses TRBD1 or TRBD2 (5 bases each). Trimming pared 5 bases from V and 3 bases from J, leaving 11 bases between. Germline-derived CDR1 and CDR2 are SEHNR and FQNEAQ (reference sequence). The CDR3 spans 13 residues. CDR3 loop: CASSNRGRYEQYF. The CDR3 DNA is TGTGCCAGCAGCAACCGGGGCCGCTACGAGCAGTACTTC. Full variable domain (missing parts from reference TRBV7-9 and TRBJ2-7): DTGVSQNPRHKITKRGQNVTFRCDPISEHNRLYWYRQTLGQGPEFLTYFQNEAQLEKSRLLSDRFSAERPKGSFSTLEIQRTEQGDSAMYLCASSNRGRYEQYFGPGTRLTVT.

V gene TRBV6-5 combines with J gene TRBJ2-7; D ambiguous. The CDR3 length is 14 residues. Trimming took 4 bases from V and 4 from J, leaving 14 bases between them. In germline, CDR1 is MNHEY, CDR2 SVGAGI. Written as DNA, the CDR3 is TGTGCCAGCAGTTGGGCCGGTAGAGTTTACGAGCAGTACTTC. It yields the protein CASSWAGRVYEQYF.

CDR3 DNA sequence: TGTGCCAGCAGTTACTCCTCTTTGGGGTCGGCCCTCCACTTT. Its translation is CASSYSSLGSALHF. This chain joins TRBV6-5 and TRBJ1-6; D is unresolved. Trimming stripped 0 bases from V and 14 bases from J, with 14 bases between. This CDR3 comprises 14 residues. Germline loops: CDR1 MNHEY, CDR2 SVGAGI.

The CDR3 loop is CASRRDGPTGELFF. The DNA for the CDR3 is TGTGCCAGCAGACGCGACGGTCCCACCGGGGAGCTGTTTTTT. This rearrangement joins TRBV28 to TRBJ2-2; D is ambiguous. The ends were cut back, 6 bases at V and 4 bases at J, with 12 bases in the middle. From germline, CDR1 is MDHEN and CDR2 SYDVKM. The CDR3 contains 14 residues.